Presented here are 18 T cell receptor beta chains from one specimen sequenced in a study of control samples from healthy donors and cancer patients. Here immunoSEQ multiplex PCR was the method, and the copy in TCRdb shows in-frame clones only, minus some. The sample has 150,000 to 160,000 clones, about 94% seen once; the top ten hold about 5.2%. Sequencing used blood. These receptors all stem from a man aged 35-49 years in good health.

The chain recombines TRBV6-5 with TRBJ1-5; D is possibly TRBD1 (6 bases). The CDR3 has 15 amino acids. Trimming pared 6 bases from V and 2 bases from J, leaving 14 bases between. Germline values: CDR1 MNHEY, CDR2 SVGAGI. The CDR3 region has the DNA TGTGCCAGCAGAGATAGGGGGAGCGGCAATCAGCCCCAGCATTTT. It encodes CASRDRGSGNQPQHF.

The V and J genes are TRBV18 and TRBJ1-2, with D possibly matching TRBD1 (6 bases). The CDR3 consists of 14 residues. Between the trimmed V and J ends, which lost 1 base and 8 bases, there was a span of 14 bases. Per germline, CDR1 KGHSH and CDR2 LQKENI. CDR3 nucleotide sequence: TGTGCCAGCTCACCACGGCGGGAGGGGGTCGGCTACACCTTC. Its translation: CASSPRREGVGYTF.

This clone has a single count. The chain is built from TRBV5-5 and TRBJ1-1; D ambiguous. CDR3 length equals 17 residues. Trimming shortened V by 3 bases and J by 3 bases, and 21 bases separated the two germline ends. Germline-derived CDR1 and CDR2 are SGHKS and YYEKEE (reference sequence). The CDR3 spells CASSYQPRTGYDTEAFF. The CDR3 nucleotides are TGTGCCAGCAGCTACCAACCTCGGACCGGATACGACACTGAAGCTTTCTTT.

The rearrangement joins TRBV6-5 to TRBJ1-1, with D possibly matching TRBD1 (5 bases). CDR3 length: 15 amino acids. V lost 0 bases and J 5 bases, leaving 13 bases between the germline ends. Per the germline V gene, CDR1 is MNHEY and CDR2 is SVGAGI. As DNA, the CDR3 is TGTGCCAGCAGTTACTCTGGCAGGGCGAGGACTGAAGCTTTCTTT. Translation gives CASSYSGRARTEAFF.

This chain links TRBV7-9 with TRBJ1-3; no firm D call. Between the trimmed V and J ends, which lost 5 bases and 1 base, there was a span of 9 bases. The CDR3 is 14 residues long. CDR1 is SEHNR, CDR2 FQNEAQ, per germline (reference sequence). The CDR3 spells CASSAEVSGNTIYF. The CDR3 nucleotides read TGTGCCAGCAGCGCCGAGGTGTCTGGAAACACCATATATTTT.

Only a few counts were recorded for this clone. The CDR3 bases are TGCGCCAGCAGCCAAGGCGACGGCAGTCCCTATGGCTACACCTTC. It translates to CASSQGDGSPYGYTF. The chain uses TRBV4-1 and TRBJ1-2, with no clear D. The V end was cut by 1 base, the J end by 4 bases, with 13 bases between. Germline CDR1 is MGHRA and CDR2 is YSYEKL. The CDR3 is 15 residues long.

The genes are TRBV27 and TRBJ2-1; possibly TRBD2 for D (5 bases). Trimming cost V 8 bases and J 5 bases, with 16 bases left between them. The CDR3 runs 14 residues. Germline loops: CDR1 MNHEY, CDR2 SMNVEV (reference sequence). CDR3 DNA: TGTGCCAGCCGTTGGATAGGGAGAAACAATGAGCAGTTCTTC. Its translation: CASRWIGRNNEQFF.

The chain couples TRBV2 to TRBJ1-5; D not certain. V lost 4 bases to trimming and J lost 3 bases, with 10 bases between them. The CDR3 sequence is 14 residues long. The germline CDR1 and CDR2 sequences are SNHLY and FYNNEI. The CDR3 bases are TGTGCCAGCAGTGGGGCAGGAAACAATCAGCCCCAGCATTTT. It yields the protein CASSGAGNNQPQHF.

The chain combines TRBV7-2 with TRBJ2-7, with TRBD2 matching 11 bases. The CDR3 is made up of 15 amino acids. The V and J ends lost 3 bases and 3 bases, in that order; junction bases with no gene match: 4. Germline V lookup: CDR1 SGHTA, CDR2 FQGNSA. CDR3 protein: CASSLTGTSGYEQYF. The CDR3 DNA reads as TGTGCCAGCAGCTTGACCGGGACTAGCGGCTACGAGCAGTACTTC.

The table lists this clone with a count of one. The rearrangement links TRBV30 to TRBJ1-6; D is possibly TRBD1 (5 bases). Trimming stripped 2 bases from V and 7 bases from J, with 9 bases between. CDR1 is GTSNPN and CDR2 is SVGIG in the germline V gene (reference sequence). The CDR3 sequence is 13 residues long. CDR3 loop: CAWSRRGNSPLHF. In DNA, the CDR3 is TGTGCCTGGAGTCGGAGGGGCAATTCACCCCTCCACTTT.

This chain links TRBV6-1 with TRBJ2-1; 11 positions match TRBD2. Germline V gene lookup returns CDR1 MNHNS and CDR2 SASEGT. V shed 4 bases, J shed 0 bases, and the junction held 2 bases outside the gene matches. This CDR3 is 16 amino acids long. CDR3 protein: CASSVAGGISYNEQFF. The CDR3 DNA follows: TGTGCCAGCAGTGTAGCGGGGGGGATCTCCTACAATGAGCAGTTCTTC.

The V gene is TRBV4-3, the J gene TRBJ2-1, with 8 bases that match TRBD2. Germline CDR1 and CDR2: LGHNA and YSLEER. This CDR3 comprises 15 residues. The V and J ends lost 0 bases and 7 bases, in that order; junction bases with no gene match: 5. The CDR3 sequence is CASSQDRLAGNEQFF. As DNA, the CDR3 is TGCGCCAGCAGCCAAGATCGTTTAGCGGGGAATGAGCAGTTCTTC.

V is TRBV5-1 and J is TRBJ2-7; the D call may be TRBD1 or TRBD2 (5 bases each). Germline V gives CDR1 SGHRS, CDR2 YFSETQ. The CDR3 is made up of 14 amino acids. V was cut by 0 bases and J by 6 bases, with 13 bases left in between. Here the CDR3 reads CASSLASGPTEQYF. In DNA form, the CDR3 reads TGCGCCAGCAGCTTGGCCTCGGGACCAACCGAGCAGTACTTC.

The chain uses TRBV19 and TRBJ2-7; D is unclear. The CDR3 spans 13 residues. Germline CDR1 reads LNHDA; CDR2 reads SQIVND (reference sequence). Between the trimmed V and J ends, which lost 7 bases and 1 base, there was a span of 11 bases. CDR3 residues: CASMDPASYEQYF. The DNA for the CDR3 is TGTGCCAGTATGGATCCCGCGTCCTACGAGCAGTACTTC.

The chain combines TRBV28 with TRBJ1-2; the D gene is possibly TRBD1 (5 bases). The germline V gene encodes CDR1 MDHEN and CDR2 SYDVKM. This CDR3 is built from 15 residues. With 6 bases removed from V and 3 bases from J, the gap between germline ends came to 17 bases. The CDR3 DNA reads TGTGCCAGCAGCTCACCGGGACGCTCGGACTATGGCTACACCTTC. Translating gives CASSSPGRSDYGYTF.

V and J are TRBV28 and TRBJ1-6, with 7 bases lining up with TRBD1. This CDR3 has 19 amino acids. After removal of 7 bases from V and 6 bases from J, the junction contained 21 bases not matched to a gene. Germline CDR1 MDHEN, CDR2 SYDVKM. In DNA, the CDR3 is TGTGCCAGCACCCCGCCCCCGGGACAGTCTGGTATAAGTAATTCACCCCTCCACTTT. This codes for CASTPPPGQSGISNSPLHF. The full variable domain, its missing parts supplied by reference TRBV28 and TRBJ1-6, is DVKVTQSSRYLVKRTGEKVFLECVQDMDHENMFWYRQDPGLGLRLIYFSYDVKMKEKGDIPEGYSVSREKKERFSLILESASTNQTSMYLCASTPPPGQSGISNSPLHFGNGTRLTVT.

The chain joins TRBV9 to TRBJ2-1, with 12 bases identical to TRBD2. Germline values: CDR1 SGDLS, CDR2 YYNGEE. The V segment lost 0 bases and the J segment 4 bases; nucleotides outside the gene matches: 2. CDR3 size: 16 residues. In DNA form, the CDR3 reads TGTGCCAGCAGCGTAGACGGGACTAGCGGGTACAATGAGCAGTTCTTC. Protein product: CASSVDGTSGYNEQFF.

This rearrangement joins TRBV27 to TRBJ2-7; the D gene is possibly TRBD2 (7 bases). CDR1 and CDR2 (germline): MNHEY, SMNVEV (reference sequence). The germline V and J ends were trimmed by 0 bases and 6 bases, with 9 bases remaining between them. This CDR3 is 13 amino acids long. The CDR3 region is CASSLSRGGEQYF. The CDR3 DNA reads as TGTGCCAGCAGTTTATCTAGGGGGGGCGAGCAGTACTTC.